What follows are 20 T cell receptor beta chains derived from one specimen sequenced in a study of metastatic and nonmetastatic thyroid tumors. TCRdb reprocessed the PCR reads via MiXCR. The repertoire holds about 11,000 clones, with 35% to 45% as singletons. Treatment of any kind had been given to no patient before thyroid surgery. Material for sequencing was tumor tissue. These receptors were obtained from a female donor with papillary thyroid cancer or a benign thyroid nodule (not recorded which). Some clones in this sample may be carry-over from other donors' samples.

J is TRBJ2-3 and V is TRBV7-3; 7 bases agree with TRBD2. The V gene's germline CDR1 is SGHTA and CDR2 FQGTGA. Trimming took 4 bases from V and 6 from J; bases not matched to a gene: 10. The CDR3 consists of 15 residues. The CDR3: CASSSTGGRGDTQYF. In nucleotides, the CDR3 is TGTGCCAGCAGCTCAACGGGCGGGAGAGGGGATACGCAGTATTTT. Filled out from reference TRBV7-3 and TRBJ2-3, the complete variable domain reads GAGVSQTPSNKVTEKGKYVELRCDPISGHTALYWYRQSLGQGPEFLIYFQGTGAADDSGLPNDRFFAVRPEGSVSTLKIQRTERGDSAVYLCASSSTGGRGDTQYFGPGTRLTVL.

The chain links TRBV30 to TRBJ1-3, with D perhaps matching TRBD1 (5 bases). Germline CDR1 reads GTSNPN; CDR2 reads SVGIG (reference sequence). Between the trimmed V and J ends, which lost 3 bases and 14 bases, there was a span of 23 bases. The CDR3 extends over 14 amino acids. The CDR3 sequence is CAWSTGWTDPLLYF. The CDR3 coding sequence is TGTGCCTGGAGCACAGGTTGGACCGACCCGCTCTTATATTTT.

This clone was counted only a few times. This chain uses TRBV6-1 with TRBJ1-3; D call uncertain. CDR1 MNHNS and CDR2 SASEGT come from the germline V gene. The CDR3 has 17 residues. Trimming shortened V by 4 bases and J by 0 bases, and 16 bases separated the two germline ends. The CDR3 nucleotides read TGTGCCAGCAGTGCTACTAGCACTTGGCCCTCTGGAAACACCATATATTTT. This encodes CASSATSTWPSGNTIYF.

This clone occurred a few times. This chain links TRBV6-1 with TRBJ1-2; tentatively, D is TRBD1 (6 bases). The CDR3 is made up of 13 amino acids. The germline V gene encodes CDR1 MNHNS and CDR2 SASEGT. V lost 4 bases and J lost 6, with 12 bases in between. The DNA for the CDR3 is TGTGCCAGCAGTGGGGGACCAGGGGATGGCTACACCTTC. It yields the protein CASSGGPGDGYTF.

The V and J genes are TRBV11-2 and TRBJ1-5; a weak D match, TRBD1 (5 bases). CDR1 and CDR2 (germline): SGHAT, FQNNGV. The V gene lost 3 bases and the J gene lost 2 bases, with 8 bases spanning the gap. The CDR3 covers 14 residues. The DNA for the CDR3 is TGTGCCAGCAGCTTGGGGGAGGGCAATCAGCCCCAGCATTTT. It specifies CASSLGEGNQPQHF.

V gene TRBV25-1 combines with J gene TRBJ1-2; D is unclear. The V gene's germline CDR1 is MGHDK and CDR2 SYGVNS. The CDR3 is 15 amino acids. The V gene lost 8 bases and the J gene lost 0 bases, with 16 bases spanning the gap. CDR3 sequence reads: CASADSGRSNYGYTF. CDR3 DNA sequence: TGTGCCAGCGCGGATTCCGGAAGATCTAACTATGGCTACACCTTC.

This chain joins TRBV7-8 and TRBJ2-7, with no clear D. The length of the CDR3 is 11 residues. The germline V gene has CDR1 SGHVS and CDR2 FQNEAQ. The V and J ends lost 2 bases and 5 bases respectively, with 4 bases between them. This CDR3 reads CASSLSNEQYF. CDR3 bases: TGTGCCAGCAGCTTAAGTAACGAGCAGTACTTC.

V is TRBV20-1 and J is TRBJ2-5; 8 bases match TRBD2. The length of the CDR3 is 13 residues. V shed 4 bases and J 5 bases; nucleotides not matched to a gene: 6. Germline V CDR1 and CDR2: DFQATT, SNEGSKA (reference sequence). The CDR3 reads CSATIGGGETQYF. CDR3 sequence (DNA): TGCAGTGCTACGATCGGGGGGGGCGAGACCCAGTACTTC.

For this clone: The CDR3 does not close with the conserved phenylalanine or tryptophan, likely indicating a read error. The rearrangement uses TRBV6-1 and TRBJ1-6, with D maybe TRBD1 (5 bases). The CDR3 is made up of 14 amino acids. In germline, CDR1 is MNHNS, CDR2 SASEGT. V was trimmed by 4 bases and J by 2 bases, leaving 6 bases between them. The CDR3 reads CASSAGPYNSPLHK. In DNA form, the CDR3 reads TGTGCCAGCAGTGCGGGACCCTATAATTCACCCCTCCACAAA.

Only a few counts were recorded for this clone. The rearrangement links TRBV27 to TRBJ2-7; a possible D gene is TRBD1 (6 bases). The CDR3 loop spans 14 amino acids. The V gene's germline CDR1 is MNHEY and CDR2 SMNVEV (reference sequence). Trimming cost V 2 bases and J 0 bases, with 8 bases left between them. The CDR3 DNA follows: TGTGCCAGCAGTTTACGGGACACCTCCTACGAGCAGTACTTC. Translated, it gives CASSLRDTSYEQYF.

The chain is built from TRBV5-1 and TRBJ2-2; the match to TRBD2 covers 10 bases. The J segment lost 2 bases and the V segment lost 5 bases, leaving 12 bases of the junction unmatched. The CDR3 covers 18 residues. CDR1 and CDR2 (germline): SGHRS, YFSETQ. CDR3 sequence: CASSRASVLAGNTGELFF. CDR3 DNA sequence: TGCGCCAGCAGTCGCGCAAGCGTACTAGCGGGAAACACCGGGGAGCTGTTTTTT.

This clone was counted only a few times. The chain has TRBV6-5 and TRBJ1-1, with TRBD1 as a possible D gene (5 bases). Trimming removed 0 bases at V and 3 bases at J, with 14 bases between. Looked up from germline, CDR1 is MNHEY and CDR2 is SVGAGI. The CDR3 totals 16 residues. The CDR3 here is CASSYSGREIDTEAFF. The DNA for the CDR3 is TGTGCCAGCAGTTACTCGGGCAGGGAGATCGACACTGAAGCTTTCTTT.

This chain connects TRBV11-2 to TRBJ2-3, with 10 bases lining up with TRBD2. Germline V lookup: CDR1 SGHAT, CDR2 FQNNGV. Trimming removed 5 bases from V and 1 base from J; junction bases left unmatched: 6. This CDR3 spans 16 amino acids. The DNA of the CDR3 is TGTGCCAGCAGCCTAAGGACTAGCGGAGGCACAGATACGCAGTATTTT. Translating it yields CASSLRTSGGTDTQYF.

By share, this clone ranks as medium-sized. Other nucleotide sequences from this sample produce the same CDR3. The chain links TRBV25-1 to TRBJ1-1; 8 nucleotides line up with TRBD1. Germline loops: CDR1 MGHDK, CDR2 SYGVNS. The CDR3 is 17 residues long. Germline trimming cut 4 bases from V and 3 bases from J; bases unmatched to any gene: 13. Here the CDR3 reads CASSASTGALGDTEAFF. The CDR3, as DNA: TGTGCCAGCAGTGCCTCGACAGGGGCCCTAGGAGACACTGAAGCTTTCTTT.

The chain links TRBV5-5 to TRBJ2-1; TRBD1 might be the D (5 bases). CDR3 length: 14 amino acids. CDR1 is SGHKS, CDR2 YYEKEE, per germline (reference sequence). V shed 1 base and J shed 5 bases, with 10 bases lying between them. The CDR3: CASSLSRANNEQFF. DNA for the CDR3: TGTGCCAGCAGCTTGTCCAGGGCGAACAATGAGCAGTTCTTC.

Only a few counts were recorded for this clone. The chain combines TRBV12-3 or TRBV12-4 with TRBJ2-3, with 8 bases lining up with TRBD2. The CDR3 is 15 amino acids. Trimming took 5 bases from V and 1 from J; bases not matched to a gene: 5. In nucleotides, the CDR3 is TGTGCCAGCAGTGATAGCGGGGTGGGCACAGATACGCAGTATTTT. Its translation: CASSDSGVGTDTQYF.

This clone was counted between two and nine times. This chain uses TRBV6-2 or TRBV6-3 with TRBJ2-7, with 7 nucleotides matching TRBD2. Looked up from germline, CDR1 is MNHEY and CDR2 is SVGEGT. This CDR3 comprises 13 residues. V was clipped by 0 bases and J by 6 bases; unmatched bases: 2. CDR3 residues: CASSYSERGEQYF. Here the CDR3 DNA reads TGTGCCAGCAGTTACTCAGAGCGGGGCGAGCAGTACTTC.

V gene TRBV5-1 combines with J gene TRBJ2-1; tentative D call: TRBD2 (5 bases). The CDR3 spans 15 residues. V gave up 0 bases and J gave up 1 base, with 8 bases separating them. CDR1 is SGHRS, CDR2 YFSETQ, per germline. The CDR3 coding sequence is TGCGCCAGCAGCTTGGAAGAGGGATCCTACAATGAGCAGTTCTTC. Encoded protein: CASSLEEGSYNEQFF. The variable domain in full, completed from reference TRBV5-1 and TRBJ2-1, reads KAGVTQTPRYLIKTRGQQVTLSCSPISGHRSVSWYQQTPGQGLQFLFEYFSETQRNKGNFPGRFSGRQFSNSRSEMNVSTLELGDSALYLCASSLEEGSYNEQFFGPGTRLTVL.

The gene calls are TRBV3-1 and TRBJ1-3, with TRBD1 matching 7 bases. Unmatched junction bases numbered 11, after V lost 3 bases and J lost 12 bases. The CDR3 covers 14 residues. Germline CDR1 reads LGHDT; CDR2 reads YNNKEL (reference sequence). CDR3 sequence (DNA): TGTGCCAGCAGCCAGAGTGGCTCCGGGACAGACATATATTTT. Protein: CASSQSGSGTDIYF.

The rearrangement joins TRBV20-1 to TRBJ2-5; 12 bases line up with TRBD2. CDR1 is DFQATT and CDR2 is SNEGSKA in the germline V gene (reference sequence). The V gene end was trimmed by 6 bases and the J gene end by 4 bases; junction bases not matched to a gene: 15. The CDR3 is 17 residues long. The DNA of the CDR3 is TGCAGTGCCAATAGGACCAGACTAGCGGGAGATGGAGAGACCCAGTACTTC. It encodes CSANRTRLAGDGETQYF.